These 17 T cell receptor beta chains were sequenced from one sample in a study of beta chain features in type 1 diabetes. Regarding the study as a whole: Type 1 diabetes patients had moderately but significantly shorter TCRB CDR3s in all four CD4+ subsets.

The antigens for these receptors are not known. Since all of the isolated RNA was reverse transcribed, expressed TCRB transcripts were what got sequenced. Assay used: immunoSEQ multiplex PCR; TCRdb lists only in-frame clones, some missing. The sample carries hundreds of thousands of clones, around an eighth recorded once. The sequenced sample consisted of naive CD4+ T cells from blood. The receptors come from a man younger than 35 with type 1 diabetes.

This clone has more than one count but fewer than ten. The chain uses TRBV29-1 and TRBJ1-3; maybe TRBD1 (6 bases). Trimming shortened V by 7 bases and J by 0 bases, and 13 bases separated the two germline ends. Germline loops: CDR1 SQVTM, CDR2 ANQGSEA. The CDR3 is 14 amino acids. The CDR3 is CSARGGSSGNTIYF. For the CDR3, the DNA is TGCAGCGCCAGGGGCGGGAGCTCTGGAAACACCATATATTTT.

The chain links TRBV7-2 to TRBJ1-5; TRBD1 aligns across 7 bases. In germline, CDR1 is SGHTA, CDR2 FQGNSA. This CDR3 contains 16 residues. Trimming took 3 bases from V and 3 from J; bases not matched to a gene: 8. As DNA, the CDR3 is TGTGCCAGCAGCTTTTCCGGGACAGAAAACAATCAGCCCCAGCATTTT. Translated, it gives CASSFSGTENNQPQHF.

This clone was found a few times. This chain links TRBV20-1 with TRBJ2-7, with D unresolved. The germline V gene encodes CDR1 DFQATT and CDR2 SNEGSKA (reference sequence). Trimming cost V 6 bases and J 6 bases, with 12 bases left between them. CDR3 length: 11 amino acids. The CDR3 bases are TGCAGTGCCCCTGACCCCAGCGAGCAGTACTTC. Its translation: CSAPDPSEQYF.

This clone was recorded a few times. V is TRBV9 and J is TRBJ2-2, with D hard to call. In germline, CDR1 is SGDLS, CDR2 YYNGEE. CDR3 length: 12 amino acids. Between the trimmed V and J ends, which lost 4 bases and 6 bases, there was a span of 7 bases. DNA for the CDR3: TGTGCCAGCAGCCCTCAGCCCGGGGAGCTGTTTTTT. This encodes CASSPQPGELFF.

CDR3 nucleotide sequence: TGTGCCAGCAGCCCATCCCTGCGGACCGGGGAGCTGTTTTTT. Translating gives CASSPSLRTGELFF. The chain links TRBV14 to TRBJ2-2; the D is unclear. The CDR3 is 14 residues long. Trimming took 4 bases from V and 5 from J, leaving 11 bases between them. Germline V CDR1 and CDR2: SGHDN, FVKESK.

This sequence joins TRBV6-5 and TRBJ2-5; 9 nucleotides line up with TRBD1. This CDR3 contains 14 residues. Germline V gene lookup returns CDR1 MNHEY and CDR2 SVGAGI. J gave up 9 bases and V 2 bases, and 7 bases lay outside the gene matches. The CDR3 region is CASSYGQGRVAQYF. CDR3 coding DNA: TGTGCCAGCAGTTACGGACAGGGGCGTGTGGCCCAGTACTTC.

This clone was detected once. DNA for the CDR3: TGTGCCAGCGCCTTCTTGCGGGGCAACACCGGGGAGCTGTTTTTT. Amino acids: CASAFLRGNTGELFF. The V call is TRBV11-2, the J call TRBJ2-2; tentative D call: TRBD2 (6 bases). Trimming shortened V by 8 bases and J by 2 bases, and 15 bases separated the two germline ends. The CDR3 sequence is 15 residues long. Germline V gene data show CDR1 as SGHAT and CDR2 as FQNNGV.

J is TRBJ1-6 and V is TRBV7-9; D may be TRBD1 (6 bases). There are 15 residues in the CDR3. The germline V and J ends were trimmed by 5 bases and 9 bases, with 17 bases remaining between them. CDR1 and CDR2 from the germline V gene are SEHNR and FQNEAQ (reference sequence). The CDR3 nucleotides are TGTGCCAGCAGCCCGCCCGGGGGGCCGAGTTCACCCCTCCACTTT. Protein product: CASSPPGGPSSPLHF.

This clone was observed a few times. The rearrangement uses TRBV19 and TRBJ2-2; 7 bases align to TRBD1. The CDR3 runs 16 residues. CDR1 is LNHDA, CDR2 SQIVND, per germline (reference sequence). The V segment lost 5 bases and the J segment 3 bases; nucleotides outside the gene matches: 9. The CDR3 spells CASSLPTGTDTGELFF. The DNA of the CDR3 is TGTGCCAGTAGTCTCCCGACCGGGACAGACACCGGGGAGCTGTTTTTT.

The chain couples TRBV11-2 to TRBJ2-3, with TRBD2 identical over 8 bases. This CDR3 has 16 residues. The germline V gene has CDR1 SGHAT and CDR2 FQNNGV. V shed 2 bases, J shed 2 bases, and the junction held 6 bases outside the gene matches. The chain's CDR3 is CASSLSSGANTDTQYF. In DNA form, the CDR3 reads TGTGCCAGCAGCTTAAGTAGCGGGGCAAACACAGATACGCAGTATTTT.

This chain links TRBV6-1 with TRBJ1-2; TRBD1 aligns across 7 bases. Per germline, CDR1 MNHNS and CDR2 SASEGT. Trimming at V came to 6 bases and at J to 6 bases, leaving 4 bases not matched to a gene. There are 12 residues in the CDR3. The CDR3 DNA follows: TGTGCCAGCAGCGAGGGGGCGGATGGCTACACCTTC. It encodes CASSEGADGYTF.

This clone was detected a few times. The genes are TRBV14 and TRBJ1-3, with D uncertain. This CDR3 spans 13 amino acids. From germline, CDR1 is SGHDN and CDR2 FVKESK. V lost 1 base, J lost 4 bases, and 5 bases lay in between. This chain's CDR3 is CASSQVEGNTIYF. The CDR3 DNA reads as TGTGCCAGCAGCCAAGTGGAAGGAAACACCATATATTTT.

The chain links TRBV15 to TRBJ2-5; D unresolved. Germline values: CDR1 LNHNV, CDR2 YYDKDF (reference sequence). The CDR3 runs 14 residues. V gave up 0 bases and J gave up 3 bases, with 8 bases separating them. The CDR3 is CATSRDMGKETQYF. The CDR3 DNA reads TGTGCCACCAGCAGAGATATGGGAAAAGAGACCCAGTACTTC.

The chain links TRBV4-2 to TRBJ1-5; D is undetermined. CDR1 is LGHNA, CDR2 YNFKEQ, per germline. The ends were cut back, 0 bases at V and 4 bases at J, with 10 bases in the middle. The CDR3 spans 15 residues. The CDR3 bases are TGTGCCAGCAGCCAAGAAACAGCCTCTAATCAGCCCCAGCATTTT. This encodes CASSQETASNQPQHF.

This clone was detected only a few times. V is TRBV5-1 and J is TRBJ2-2; D ambiguous. Per the germline V gene, CDR1 is SGHRS and CDR2 is YFSETQ. The V end lost 4 bases, the J end lost 2 bases, and 12 bases lay between the germline ends. The CDR3 spans 15 residues. The CDR3 here is CASSRAPENTGELFF. In DNA, the CDR3 is TGCGCCAGCAGCAGGGCCCCCGAAAACACCGGGGAGCTGTTTTTT.

The table lists this clone with a few counts. The rearrangement links TRBV4-1 to TRBJ2-2; D call uncertain. Trimming removed 1 base at V and 4 bases at J, with 13 bases between. The CDR3 is 16 amino acids. Germline loops: CDR1 MGHRA, CDR2 YSYEKL. The CDR3: CASSQVYTVGTGELFF. As DNA, the CDR3 is TGCGCCAGCAGCCAAGTGTACACGGTGGGCACCGGGGAGCTGTTTTTT.

V is TRBV5-1 and J is TRBJ2-7, with D perhaps TRBD2 (6 bases). CDR3 length: 15 amino acids. V was trimmed by 4 bases and J by 0 bases, leaving 14 bases between them. Germline V CDR1 and CDR2: SGHRS, YFSETQ. In DNA form, the CDR3 reads TGCGCCAGCAGCCAACCCTCCGGGAGCTCCTACGAGCAGTACTTC. Translated: CASSQPSGSSYEQYF.